This passage covers 17 T cell receptor beta chains from one sample sequenced in a study of shared clonotypes between healthy human individuals. TCRdb's table, derived via immunoSEQ multiplex PCR, lists solely in-frame clones and lacks some. The sample carries fewer than 1.4 million clones, about four fifths recorded once. Sequenced sample: memory CD4+ T cells from PBMCs. Subset defined: CD45RA-negative fraction. The source is a man between 18 and 35 years old in good health. Some clones in this sample may be carry-over from other donors' samples.

V is TRBV10-3 and J is TRBJ2-2, with D tentatively TRBD2 (5 bases). With 4 bases removed from V and 7 bases from J, the gap between germline ends came to 13 bases. The CDR3 consists of 14 residues. Germline values: CDR1 ENHRY, CDR2 SYGVKD. The CDR3 protein is CAISVGGLGGELFF. In DNA, the CDR3 is TGTGCCATCAGTGTCGGCGGGTTGGGCGGGGAGCTGTTTTTT.

The chain employs TRBV5-8 and TRBJ2-3, with D possibly called TRBD1 or TRBD2 (5 bases each). Looked up from germline, CDR1 is SGHTS and CDR2 is YDEGEE. Trimming removed 6 bases from V and 2 bases from J, with 19 bases in between. The CDR3 contains 16 residues. The CDR3 DNA follows: TGTGCCAGCACCCTAGGTCGGGTGGGGGTCACAGATACGCAGTATTTT. Amino acids: CASTLGRVGVTDTQYF.

In its sample, this clone was seen a few times. This chain joins TRBV6-4 and TRBJ2-2; 8 nucleotides align to TRBD2. J lost 0 bases, V lost 7 bases, and 4 bases had no gene match. Germline values: CDR1 MRHNA, CDR2 SNTAGT. The CDR3 spans 15 residues. CDR3 residues: CASNQGLANTGELFF. In DNA, the CDR3 is TGTGCCAGCAATCAGGGACTAGCGAACACCGGGGAGCTGTTTTTT.

The genes are TRBV2 and TRBJ2-7, with D maybe TRBD2 (6 bases). The CDR3 is 13 amino acids. V lost 1 base to trimming and J lost 7 bases, with 11 bases between them. Germline CDR1 is SNHLY and CDR2 is FYNNEI. CDR3 region: CASSEESGREQYF. The CDR3 bases are TGTGCCAGCAGTGAAGAATCAGGGAGGGAGCAGTACTTC.

The V gene is TRBV7-8, the J gene TRBJ2-1, with D perhaps given as TRBD1 or TRBD2 (5 bases each). V was clipped by 5 bases and J by 3 bases, with 11 bases between them. Germline V gene lookup returns CDR1 SGHVS and CDR2 FQNEAQ. This CDR3 contains 14 residues. The CDR3 sequence is CASSLGPIYNEQFF. The CDR3 nucleotides read TGTGCCAGCAGCCTGGGACCGATCTACAATGAGCAGTTCTTC.

V is TRBV28 and J is TRBJ2-7; D perhaps matches TRBD1 (5 bases). V lost 3 bases to trimming and J lost 0 bases, with 6 bases between them. This CDR3 has 13 amino acids. Germline values: CDR1 MDHEN, CDR2 SYDVKM. In nucleotides, the CDR3 is TGTGCCAGCAGTTTGGGGCCCTCCTACGAGCAGTACTTC. It codes for CASSLGPSYEQYF.

The rearrangement joins TRBV19 to TRBJ1-5; no clear D. V dropped 2 bases and J dropped 6 bases, with 11 bases sitting between them. CDR3 length: 14 residues. CDR1 LNHDA and CDR2 SQIVND come from the germline V gene (reference sequence). The CDR3 spells CASSIRQAFQPQHF. The CDR3 nucleotides are TGTGCCAGTAGTATAAGGCAAGCGTTTCAGCCCCAGCATTTT.

The chain's CDR3 is CASSLGGSGSGELFF. Written as DNA, the CDR3 is TGTGCCAGCAGTTTAGGCGGGAGTGGTTCCGGGGAGCTGTTTTTT. This chain joins TRBV28 and TRBJ2-2; 7 bases fit TRBD2. With V trimmed by 2 bases and J by 6 bases, 6 bases remained unmatched. This CDR3 has 15 residues. Germline V gene data show CDR1 as MDHEN and CDR2 as SYDVKM.

Comment on this clone: The sample holds other DNA sequences that translate to the same CDR3. CDR3 nucleotide sequence: TGCGCCAGCAGCTTGGCCTCTAACACTGAAGCTTTCTTT. The encoded protein is CASSLASNTEAFF. The chain joins TRBV5-1 to TRBJ1-1; D ambiguous. The CDR3 sequence is 13 residues long. Trimming cost V 0 bases and J 2 bases, with 5 bases left between them. From germline, CDR1 is SGHRS and CDR2 YFSETQ.

The gene calls are TRBV6-5 and TRBJ1-2; perhaps TRBD1 as D (6 bases). Per germline, CDR1 MNHEY and CDR2 SVGAGI. Between the trimmed V and J ends, which lost 6 bases and 1 base, there was a span of 15 bases. The CDR3 spans 15 residues. The CDR3 DNA follows: TGTGCCAGCAGCCAGACAGGCCTGGGTAACTATGGCTACACCTTC. Its translation is CASSQTGLGNYGYTF.

V gene TRBV6-4 combines with J gene TRBJ2-7; D gene unclear. V lost 6 bases and J lost 2, with 5 bases in between. The CDR3 spans 11 residues. CDR1 and CDR2 from the germline V gene are MRHNA and SNTAGT. The CDR3 sequence: CASRPTYEQYF. DNA of the CDR3: TGTGCCAGCAGACCGACCTACGAGCAGTACTTC.

The V gene is TRBV2, the J gene TRBJ1-5, with 8 bases fitting TRBD1. The CDR3 spans 15 residues. Germline values: CDR1 SNHLY, CDR2 FYNNEI. Unmatched junction bases numbered 7, after V lost 3 bases and J lost 6 bases. This CDR3 reads CASSDITGGTQPQHF. The CDR3 region has the DNA TGTGCCAGCAGTGATATTACAGGGGGTACTCAGCCCCAGCATTTT.

The chain recombines TRBV5-1 with TRBJ2-6; no firm D call. The germline V gene has CDR1 SGHRS and CDR2 YFSETQ. The CDR3 runs 15 residues. V lost 1 base, J lost 4 bases, and 9 bases lay in between. The CDR3 region is CASSLRTGGANVLTF. The CDR3 DNA sequence: TGCGCCAGCAGCTTGAGGACGGGCGGGGCCAACGTCCTGACTTTC.

The chain employs TRBV6-5 and TRBJ2-5, with D possibly TRBD2 on 5 matching bases. The CDR3 runs to 13 residues. V gave up 8 bases and J gave up 2 bases, with 12 bases separating them. Germline V CDR1 and CDR2: MNHEY, SVGAGI. The CDR3 protein is CASRRSGQETQYF. CDR3 in DNA: TGTGCCAGCCGGAGGTCAGGACAAGAGACCCAGTACTTC.

This chain connects TRBV7-9 to TRBJ1-2, with D possibly TRBD1 on 5 matching bases. The CDR3 has 18 amino acids. Germline V CDR1 and CDR2: SEHNR, FQNEAQ (reference sequence). V lost 1 base and J lost 8, with 26 bases in between. For the CDR3, the DNA is TGTGCCAGCAGCTTAGAGGGCAGTCCTGATTCCCCTCGGGGCGGCTACACCTTC. Amino acids: CASSLEGSPDSPRGGYTF.

In this sample, this clone turned up once. The chain combines TRBV30 with TRBJ2-2; 11 nucleotides align to TRBD2. From germline, CDR1 is GTSNPN and CDR2 SVGIG (reference sequence). V shed 2 bases and J 3 bases; nucleotides not matched to a gene: 2. The CDR3 length is 15 residues. The CDR3 protein is CAWSKGLADTGELFF. The CDR3 coding sequence is TGTGCCTGGAGTAAGGGACTAGCGGACACCGGGGAGCTGTTTTTT.

This clone occurred a few times. V and J are TRBV9 and TRBJ2-7, with 10 positions matching TRBD2. The CDR3 has 16 residues. Trimming took 4 bases from V and 3 from J; bases not matched to a gene: 10. Per germline, CDR1 SGDLS and CDR2 YYNGEE. Here the CDR3 DNA reads TGTGCCAGCAGCCCTTTCGAGCGGGAGGGGATCTACGAGCAGTACTTC. Translated: CASSPFEREGIYEQYF.